This entry lists 24 T cell receptor beta chains sequenced from one sample in a study of blood T cell repertoires in COVID-19. Measured with immunoSEQ multiplex PCR; TCRdb has only the in-frame clones, and not every one. The sample consists of under 200,000 clones, over 75% of them appearing once. Sequencing was done on a sample of peripheral blood. The receptors originated from a man in his 70s with acute or convalescent COVID-19.

The chain carries TRBV6-4 and TRBJ1-1; D remains unclear. Per the germline V gene, CDR1 is MRHNA and CDR2 is SNTAGT. CDR3 size: 13 residues. The V and J ends lost 6 bases and 1 base respectively, with 9 bases between them. In DNA, the CDR3 is TGTGCCAGCAGAATGACAAGGAACACTGAAGCTTTCTTT. This gives the protein CASRMTRNTEAFF.

The chain recombines TRBV11-3 with TRBJ2-3, with TRBD2 matching over 13 bases. The CDR3 runs to 17 residues. With V trimmed by 5 bases and J by 4 bases, 9 bases remained unmatched. Germline V gene sequence: CDR1 SGHNT, CDR2 YENEEA. CDR3 sequence: CASSRGLAGPLADTQYF. The CDR3 DNA reads TGTGCCAGCAGCAGGGGACTAGCGGGGCCTTTGGCAGATACGCAGTATTTT.

This clone was found a few times. The chain uses TRBV10-3 and TRBJ1-5, with 7 bases aligning to TRBD1. V trimming: 6 bases; J trimming: 3 bases; junction bases outside the gene matches: 8. Germline CDR1 reads ENHRY; CDR2 reads SYGVKD. CDR3 length: 15 amino acids. CDR3: CAISAATGDNQPQHF. CDR3 in DNA: TGTGCCATCAGCGCCGCCACAGGGGACAATCAGCCCCAGCATTTT.

The chain links TRBV6-5 to TRBJ1-1, with D perhaps TRBD1 (5 bases). Looked up from germline, CDR1 is MNHEY and CDR2 is SVGAGI. The CDR3 has 12 amino acids. Trimming pared 5 bases from V and 8 bases from J, leaving 12 bases between. The CDR3 sequence is CASSPRQGEAFF. The CDR3 region has the DNA TGTGCCAGCAGTCCCCGGCAGGGAGAAGCTTTCTTT.

The rearrangement links TRBV11-2 to TRBJ1-6; D call uncertain. V lost 4 bases and J 4 bases, leaving 8 bases between the germline ends. Germline lookup yields CDR1 SGHAT and CDR2 FQNNGV. The CDR3 is made up of 14 amino acids. The CDR3, as DNA: TGTGCCAGCAGCTCGAGAAGTTATAATTCACCCCTCCACTTT. Translating it yields CASSSRSYNSPLHF.

This chain connects TRBV5-5 to TRBJ2-3; 14 bases line up with TRBD2. The CDR3 consists of 19 residues. The junction had 13 bases not matched to a gene; V was cut back by 4 bases and J by 3 bases. CDR1 and CDR2 from the germline V gene are SGHKS and YYEKEE (reference sequence). CDR3 sequence (DNA): TGTGCCAGCAGCCTGGGACTAGCGGGAGTGGGCGTTGAGACAGATACGCAGTATTTT. This encodes CASSLGLAGVGVETDTQYF.

CDR3 nucleotides: TGTGCCAGCAGCCAAGACGGAGGGCCCGGCTCAATTTACGAGCAGTACTTC. It specifies CASSQDGGPGSIYEQYF. The chain joins TRBV3-1 (or the pseudogene TRBV3-2) to TRBJ2-7; D might be TRBD2 (6 bases). V was pared by 0 bases and J by 4 bases, with 19 bases between. Germline-derived CDR1 and CDR2 are LGHDT and YNNKEL (reference sequence). The CDR3 runs 17 residues.

The chain links TRBV12-3 or TRBV12-4 to TRBJ1-2, with a possible D match to TRBD1 (6 bases). Between the trimmed V and J ends, which lost 8 bases and 2 bases, there was a span of 12 bases. CDR3 size: 13 residues. The CDR3 here is CASGNTGNYGYTF. The DNA for the CDR3 is TGTGCCAGCGGGAATACAGGGAACTATGGCTACACCTTC.

The chain carries TRBV10-3 and TRBJ1-2; perhaps TRBD1 as D (5 bases). The CDR3 extends over 13 amino acids. CDR1 is ENHRY and CDR2 is SYGVKD in the germline V gene. V lost 7 bases to trimming and J lost 6 bases, with 15 bases between them. In DNA form, the CDR3 reads TGTGCCATCACAGGGACTTCCCTCAATGGCTACACCTTC. Amino acid sequence: CAITGTSLNGYTF.

The chain links TRBV19 to TRBJ2-7, with D tentatively TRBD1 (6 bases). With 8 bases removed from V and 2 bases from J, the gap between germline ends came to 13 bases. The germline gives CDR1 LNHDA, CDR2 SQIVND (reference sequence). The CDR3 loop spans 13 amino acids. The CDR3 spells CASYDRSTYEQYF. The CDR3 coding sequence is TGTGCCAGTTATGACAGGTCGACCTACGAGCAGTACTTC.

This clone occurred once. The chain is built from TRBV11-1 and TRBJ1-5; 9 positions match TRBD1. The CDR3 runs 14 residues. Germline-derived CDR1 and CDR2 are SGHAT and FQDESV (reference sequence). V was clipped by 5 bases and J by 7 bases; unmatched bases: 6. The DNA of the CDR3 is TGTGCCAGCAGCCCGGGACAGGGAAGGCAGCCCCAGCATTTT. Translation gives CASSPGQGRQPQHF.

The gene calls are TRBV2 and TRBJ2-1; D ambiguous. Trimming took off 10 bases at V and 4 bases at J, with 8 bases between the two ends. This CDR3 region has 11 residues. From germline, CDR1 is SNHLY and CDR2 FYNNEI. The CDR3, as DNA: TGTGCCACCCTCAGGTACAATGAGCAGTTCTTC. It codes for CATLRYNEQFF. Supplemented by reference TRBV2 and TRBJ2-1, the full variable domain reads EPEVTQTPSHQVTQMGQEVILRCVPISNHLYFYWYRQILGQKVEFLVSFYNNEISEKSEIFDDQFSVERPDGSNFTLKIRSTKLEDSAMYFCATLRYNEQFFGPGTRLTVL.

The chain carries TRBV12-2 and TRBJ1-2; the table's D call, TRBD1, was not checked against the DNA. TRBV12-2 is tagged as a pseudogene. The CDR3 consists of 17 residues. In DNA, the CDR3 is TGTGCAAGTCGCTCCTTCGTACAGGGACCAGCTAACTATGGCTACACCTTC. This translates into CASRSFVQGPANYGYTF.

The chain uses TRBV5-1 and TRBJ2-1; D is perhaps TRBD2 (6 bases). This CDR3 is 16 amino acids long. Germline V gives CDR1 SGHRS, CDR2 YFSETQ. Trimming cost V 1 base and J 8 bases, with 19 bases left between them. The DNA for the CDR3 is TGCGCCAGCAGCTTGATTAGCGGCAAACTGGGCCATGAGCAGTTCTTC. Its translation is CASSLISGKLGHEQFF.

This clone came up once. This chain joins TRBV4-1 and TRBJ1-2, with 9 bases identical to TRBD1. Germline-derived CDR1 and CDR2 are MGHRA and YSYEKL. The CDR3 extends over 16 amino acids. J gave up 4 bases and V 1 base, and 7 bases lay outside the gene matches. CDR3 DNA: TGCGCCAGCAGCCAAGCCCATGGGACAGGGACCTATGGCTACACCTTC. Translating gives CASSQAHGTGTYGYTF.

This chain connects TRBV4-1 to TRBJ2-7, with 11 positions matching TRBD1. The J segment lost 2 bases and the V segment lost 0 bases, leaving 3 bases of the junction unmatched. CDR3 length: 16 residues. The germline gives CDR1 MGHRA, CDR2 YSYEKL. Here the CDR3 DNA reads TGCGCCAGCAGCCAAGAACCGGACAGGGGGCCCTACGAGCAGTACTTC. It specifies CASSQEPDRGPYEQYF.

V usage is TRBV6-1 and J usage is TRBJ2-3, with 11 bases that match TRBD1. V lost 3 bases to trimming and J lost 6 bases; unmatched junction nucleotides: 8. CDR1 is MNHNS, CDR2 SASEGT, per germline. This CDR3 is 16 amino acids long. This chain's CDR3 is CASSESPGQGVDTQYF. CDR3 in DNA: TGTGCCAGCAGTGAGTCCCCGGGACAGGGGGTTGATACGCAGTATTTT.

V and J are TRBV19 and TRBJ2-3; the match to TRBD1 covers 10 bases. CDR1 is LNHDA and CDR2 is SQIVND in the germline V gene (reference sequence). V was clipped by 4 bases and J by 9 bases; unmatched bases: 10. This CDR3 region has 15 residues. DNA for the CDR3: TGTGCCAGTAGTACCAGGACAGGGGGTCGGATGACGCAGTATTTT. Translation gives CASSTRTGGRMTQYF.

The chain combines TRBV5-4 with TRBJ2-7; D may be TRBD1 (6 bases). V lost 0 bases, J lost 3 bases, and 13 bases lay in between. The CDR3 runs 15 residues. Germline CDR1 SGHNT, CDR2 YYREEE (reference sequence). The CDR3 DNA reads TGTGCCAGCAGCTTGGTTGGGGGCCCAGGCTACGAGCAGTACTTC. This sequence encodes CASSLVGGPGYEQYF.

This clone was detected once. The V and J genes are TRBV2 and TRBJ2-5, with a possible D match to TRBD2 (6 bases). The V end was cut by 6 bases, the J end by 5 bases, with 16 bases between. CDR3 length: 14 residues. In germline, CDR1 is SNHLY, CDR2 FYNNEI. The CDR3 DNA reads TGTGCCAGCAGGAACACCCACCGGGGGGAGACCCAGTACTTC. This codes for CASRNTHRGETQYF.

The chain carries TRBV4-2 and TRBJ1-1; D might be TRBD1 (6 bases). Germline V gene lookup returns CDR1 LGHNA and CDR2 YNFKEQ. The CDR3 has 12 residues. Deletions cut 0 bases from V and 7 bases from J, with 6 bases between. CDR3 protein: CASSQDRGEAFF. CDR3 nucleotide sequence: TGTGCCAGCAGCCAAGACAGGGGTGAAGCTTTCTTT.

The chain employs TRBV18 and TRBJ2-5; 8 nucleotides align to TRBD1. The CDR3 runs 14 residues. Germline trimming cut 6 bases from V and 5 bases from J; bases unmatched to any gene: 8. Germline-derived CDR1 and CDR2 are KGHSH and LQKENI. This chain's CDR3 is CASSTRDRSETQYF. DNA of the CDR3: TGTGCCAGCTCGACCCGGGACAGGTCGGAGACCCAGTACTTC.

This clone has just one count. This rearrangement joins TRBV6-5 to TRBJ2-7; no reliable D call. The V end was cut by 5 bases, the J end by 0 bases, with 11 bases between. The CDR3 has 14 amino acids. The germline gives CDR1 MNHEY, CDR2 SVGAGI. CDR3 nucleotide sequence: TGTGCCAGCAGTCTCTCTACGGGCTCCTACGAGCAGTACTTC. Translation: CASSLSTGSYEQYF.

This chain joins TRBV5-1 and TRBJ2-1; tentatively, D is TRBD1 (5 bases). The CDR3 is 15 amino acids. From germline, CDR1 is SGHRS and CDR2 YFSETQ. V was clipped by 3 bases and J by 1 base, with 11 bases between them. CDR3 residues: CASSSTGLSYNEQFF. In nucleotides, the CDR3 is TGCGCCAGCAGCTCAACAGGATTATCCTACAATGAGCAGTTCTTC.